This T cell receptor (beta chain) was recorded in a study of T cell changes during pregnancy in multiple sclerosis (dated by TCRdb to the late 2010s). Background for the entire study: In women with multiple sclerosis, the researchers looked at how the T cell repertoire shifted as pregnancy progressed.

As concerns this clone: Which antigen it targets is not known. The input lacks base qualities; no much larger clone sits a single base away.

Libraries were built with the immunoSEQ multiplex PCR assay. In its TCRdb copy, this immuneACCESS table keeps in-frame sequences only and misses some clones. Where compared with another copy, unresolved V genes explain less than half of these, and the others have no known cause. Counted in this sample were 100,000 or so clones; approximately 91% of them appeared once. Roughly 3.5% of the sample rests with the top ten. CDR1 and CDR2 (SGHTA, FQGNSA) derive from the germline V gene. The CDR3, cysteine through phenylalanine, is 15 amino acids long. The retained sequence is limited to the CDR3, 45 bases, with the frame set at the first base. The germline V end is reduced by 6 bases and the J end by 0 bases; junction bases left unmatched: 4.

This TCR came from a female donor with multiple sclerosis, enrolled in a pregnancy study. The rearrangement joined TRBV7-2 to TRBJ2-5, and 10 junctional nucleotides match TRBD1. Sequencing used peripheral blood, obtained after pregnancy. This receptor has the CDR3 CASSLDRGYQETQYF. The DNA is TGTGCCAGCAGTCTGGACAGGGGGTACCAAGAGACCCAGTACTTC.